This passage covers 22 T cell receptor beta chains from one sample sequenced in a study of T cell repertoires in aging, cancer and after chemotherapy. Multiplex touch-down PCR with TRB-A/B primers amplified rearranged V-D-J TRB sequences. TCRdb ran MiXCR on the multiplex PCR reads and lists one entry per CDR3 protein. The top ten hold 1.5% to 2% of the sample, which has about 11,000 distinct CDR3 sequences, 25% to 35% seen once. TCR beta rearrangements were amplified from peripheral blood genomic DNA. The sample was blood. These receptors were obtained from a human donor in good health.

Written as DNA, the CDR3 is TGTGCCAGCTCTCTGGGACAGTCGGGCTACGAGCAGTACTTC. Amino acid sequence: CASSLGQSGYEQYF. This rearrangement joins TRBV18 to TRBJ2-7; the match to TRBD1 covers 7 bases. The length of the CDR3 is 14 residues. Germline assignment: CDR1 KGHSH and CDR2 LQKENI. Germline trimming cut 6 bases from V and 3 bases from J; bases unmatched to any gene: 8.

This clonotype was seen only a few times. This rearrangement joins TRBV30 to TRBJ1-1; no firm D call. CDR1 is GTSNPN and CDR2 is SVGIG in the germline V gene (reference sequence). This CDR3 has 13 amino acids. Trimming shortened V by 8 bases and J by 1 base, and 14 bases separated the two germline ends. The CDR3 nucleotides are TGTGCCCGTCACCGGGCCGAGAACACTGAAGCTTTCTTT. It yields the protein CARHRAENTEAFF. The full variable domain, rest sourced from reference TRBV30 and TRBJ1-1, is SQTIHQWPATLVQPVGSPLSLECTVEGTSNPNLYWYRQAAGRGLQLLFYSVGIGQISSEVPQNLSASRPQDRQFILSSKKLLLSDSGFYLCARHRAENTEAFFGQGTRLTVV.

CDR3 DNA: TGTGCCAGTAAGTCGACCCAAGGGGGCACAGATACGCAGTATTTT. Translated, it gives CASKSTQGGTDTQYF. The chain has TRBV19 and TRBJ2-3; possible D gene TRBD1, 5 bases. The CDR3 extends over 15 amino acids. Germline CDR1 LNHDA, CDR2 SQIVND (reference sequence). V was pared by 7 bases and J by 1 base, with 15 bases between.

The chain employs TRBV7-9 and TRBJ2-5, with a tentative D call TRBD1 (7 bases). The CDR3 totals 16 residues. Germline loops: CDR1 SEHNR, CDR2 FQNEAQ (reference sequence). The ends were cut back, 5 bases at V and 5 bases at J, with 21 bases in the middle. The DNA for the CDR3 is TGTGCCAGCAGCCCTGCCAGGGGGGCAAGTAGGGAGACCCAGTACTTC. This gives the protein CASSPARGASRETQYF.

The gene calls are TRBV19 and TRBJ2-3, with 7 positions matching TRBD1. V shed 6 bases, J shed 0 bases, and the junction held 12 bases outside the gene matches. Germline-derived CDR1 and CDR2 are LNHDA and SQIVND (reference sequence). This CDR3 spans 17 amino acids. The CDR3 DNA reads as TGTGCCAGTAGATCCGGACAGGTCCGGGTGAGCACAGATACGCAGTATTTT. Translation gives CASRSGQVRVSTDTQYF. The full variable domain, its missing parts supplied by reference TRBV19 and TRBJ2-3, is DGGITQSPKYLFRKEGQNVTLSCEQNLNHDAMYWYRQDPGQGLRLIYYSQIVNDFQKGDIAEGYSVSREKKESFPLTVTSAQKNPTAFYLCASRSGQVRVSTDTQYFGPGTRLTVL.

The chain links TRBV5-4 to TRBJ2-2, with D tentatively TRBD2 (5 bases). Germline V CDR1 and CDR2: SGHNT, YYREEE (reference sequence). CDR3 length: 14 residues. V was clipped by 6 bases and J by 1 base, with 10 bases between them. The CDR3 coding sequence is TGTGCCAGCAACGACGGGATGAACACCGGGGAGCTGTTTTTT. This translates into CASNDGMNTGELFF.

The rearrangement uses TRBV10-3 and TRBJ1-1; D gene uncertain. The V end lost 4 bases, the J end lost 10 bases, and 16 bases lay between the germline ends. Germline V gene lookup returns CDR1 ENHRY and CDR2 SYGVKD. The CDR3 runs 13 residues. The CDR3: CAISGTLGLTAFF. The CDR3 coding sequence is TGTGCCATCAGTGGGACGTTGGGTTTAACAGCTTTCTTT.

This clonotype has more than one count but fewer than ten. The rearrangement joins TRBV27 to TRBJ2-1; D is unresolved. Per the germline V gene, CDR1 is MNHEY and CDR2 is SMNVEV (reference sequence). There are 11 residues in the CDR3. The V gene lost 3 bases and the J gene lost 7 bases, with 4 bases spanning the gap. CDR3 sequence: CASSFGNEQFF. In DNA, the CDR3 is TGTGCCAGCAGTTTCGGGAATGAGCAGTTCTTC.

This clonotype is termed medium-sized. The J gene is TRBJ1-6, the V gene TRBV30, with a tentative D call TRBD1 (6 bases). The V gene's germline CDR1 is GTSNPN and CDR2 SVGIG (reference sequence). The length of the CDR3 is 16 residues. With 5 bases removed from V and 7 bases from J, the gap between germline ends came to 21 bases. CDR3 protein: CAWDGYKQGANSPLHF. As DNA, the CDR3 is TGTGCCTGGGATGGATACAAACAGGGAGCGAATTCACCCCTCCACTTT.

This clonotype was observed a few times. The J gene is TRBJ2-5, the V gene TRBV10-1; D perhaps matches TRBD1 (6 bases). This CDR3 comprises 13 residues. The V gene lost 6 bases and the J gene lost 2 bases, with 10 bases spanning the gap. Per germline, CDR1 WNHNN and CDR2 SYGVQD (reference sequence). The CDR3 bases are TGCGCCAGCAGCTACAGGGTTCAAGAGACCCAGTACTTC. Its translation: CASSYRVQETQYF.

V usage is TRBV12-3 or TRBV12-4 and J usage is TRBJ1-5; D not resolved. There are 16 residues in the CDR3. The V end was cut by 6 bases, the J end by 0 bases, with 15 bases between. CDR3: CASSRRAADSNQPQHF. CDR3 in DNA: TGTGCCAGCAGCCGCCGGGCAGCGGATAGCAATCAGCCCCAGCATTTT.

The chain has TRBV19 and TRBJ1-5; D might be TRBD1 (6 bases). This CDR3 contains 16 residues. Germline V CDR1 and CDR2: LNHDA, SQIVND (reference sequence). V was pared by 6 bases and J by 2 bases, with 17 bases between. CDR3 sequence (DNA): TGTGCCAGTAGCGTAACAGGGATCGTTGGCAATCAGCCCCAGCATTTT. Amino acids: CASSVTGIVGNQPQHF.

CDR3 protein: CASSPNAGLAGGLYNEQFF. CDR3 nucleotides: TGTGCCAGCAGCCCTAACGCTGGACTAGCGGGAGGCCTCTACAATGAGCAGTTCTTC. This sequence joins TRBV5-6 and TRBJ2-1; TRBD2 matches at 14 bases. Trimming cost V 4 bases and J 3 bases; bases outside gene matches: 12. Germline loops: CDR1 SGHDT, CDR2 YYEEEE. The CDR3 spans 19 residues.

This clonotype has only a few counts. The chain links TRBV6-1 to TRBJ1-5; D is undetermined. The germline gives CDR1 MNHNS, CDR2 SASEGT. The CDR3 has 16 residues. The V end was cut by 3 bases, the J end by 2 bases, with 14 bases between. The CDR3, as DNA: TGTGCCAGCAGTGATAGGCGTCCTGGGCGCAATCAGCCCCAGCATTTT. Protein product: CASSDRRPGRNQPQHF.

J is TRBJ1-2 and V is TRBV6-6; no firm D call. The CDR3 covers 16 residues. Germline V lookup: CDR1 MNHNY, CDR2 SVGAGI (reference sequence). Trimming removed 0 bases at V and 6 bases at J, with 17 bases between. CDR3: CASSYSQVGANHGYTF. The CDR3 DNA follows: TGTGCCAGCAGTTACTCCCAGGTGGGCGCCAACCATGGCTACACCTTC.

The chain carries TRBV28 and TRBJ1-5; D unresolved. Deletions cut 0 bases from V and 3 bases from J, with 9 bases between. Germline CDR1 is MDHEN and CDR2 is SYDVKM. The CDR3 is 15 amino acids. CDR3 sequence: CASSLWQSLNQPQHF. In nucleotides, the CDR3 is TGTGCCAGCAGTTTATGGCAGAGTCTCAATCAGCCCCAGCATTTT.

This clonotype was detected only a few times. This chain links TRBV7-2 with TRBJ1-5; maybe TRBD1 (5 bases). V was pared by 6 bases and J by 6 bases, with 18 bases between. The CDR3 is 15 amino acids. The germline CDR1 and CDR2 sequences are SGHTA and FQGNSA. This chain's CDR3 is CASSPRGDGIQPQHF. The CDR3 region has the DNA TGTGCCAGCAGTCCCCGAGGGGACGGAATTCAGCCCCAGCATTTT.

In its sample, this clonotype was seen a few times. V usage is TRBV28 and J usage is TRBJ1-1; 7 nucleotides align to TRBD1. Germline CDR1 and CDR2: MDHEN and SYDVKM. This CDR3 region has 17 residues. The trim removed 5 bases at V and 1 base at J, leaving 13 bases unmatched. CDR3: CASSPSPGQNTNTEAFF. The DNA of the CDR3 is TGTGCCAGCAGTCCATCCCCGGGACAGAATACGAACACTGAAGCTTTCTTT. Filled out from reference TRBV28 and TRBJ1-1, the complete variable domain reads DVKVTQSSRYLVKRTGEKVFLECVQDMDHENMFWYRQDPGLGLRLIYFSYDVKMKEKGDIPEGYSVSREKKERFSLILESASTNQTSMYLCASSPSPGQNTNTEAFFGQGTRLTVV.

This clonotype was seen only a few times. This chain joins TRBV6-6 and TRBJ1-2, with 7 bases fitting TRBD1. The V gene end was trimmed by 7 bases and the J gene end by 4 bases; junction bases not matched to a gene: 6. Germline CDR1 MNHNY, CDR2 SVGAGI (reference sequence). CDR3 length: 13 amino acids. For the CDR3, the DNA is TGTGCCAGCACCACAGGGGCCCTCTATGGCTACACCTTC. Amino acids: CASTTGALYGYTF.

The chain uses TRBV7-9 and TRBJ2-1; D is perhaps TRBD1 (5 bases). The germline CDR1 and CDR2 sequences are SEHNR and FQNEAQ (reference sequence). The CDR3 totals 14 residues. V was trimmed by 1 base and J by 6 bases, leaving 10 bases between them. The CDR3 sequence: CASSLGGAFNEQFF. DNA of the CDR3: TGTGCCAGCAGCTTAGGGGGCGCTTTCAATGAGCAGTTCTTC.

The chain links TRBV11-2 to TRBJ2-5, with D maybe TRBD1 (5 bases). Germline V gene data show CDR1 as SGHAT and CDR2 as FQNNGV. CDR3 length: 15 amino acids. V lost 1 base and J lost 3, with 12 bases in between. The chain's CDR3 is CASSLGGRNKETQYF. The CDR3 DNA reads as TGTGCCAGCAGCTTAGGGGGCAGGAATAAAGAGACCCAGTACTTC.

This clonotype rates as medium-sized. The V call is TRBV20-1, the J call TRBJ1-2, with TRBD1 identical over 8 bases. In germline, CDR1 is DFQATT, CDR2 SNEGSKA (reference sequence). J was trimmed by 9 bases and V by 5 bases; bases with no gene match: 8. The CDR3 is 12 amino acids. Written as DNA, the CDR3 is TGCAGTGCTTCTGACAGGGGTTTGAGCTACACCTTC. Translated: CSASDRGLSYTF.